This T cell receptor beta chain was sequenced for a study of T cell clonotyping in hematopoietic cell transplantation. The study, taken as a whole, reports: Cells were unsorted, so CD4 and CD8 contributions were not separated.

Germline V CDR1 and CDR2: SGHVS, FQNEAQ. V was shortened by 5 bases and J by 3 bases, with 11 bases between the two germline ends. The CDR3 totals 13 residues. Assay: immunoSEQ multiplex PCR; the TCRdb copy retains only in-frame clones and omits some. Found here are approximately 80,000 clones, almost 97% of them singletons; the top ten hold around 1.7%. A note on this clone: Its antigen remains unidentified.

Regarding time point: recipient sample about 28 days before transplant, after cytoreduction. This sequence joins TRBV7-8 and TRBJ2-7; D is undetermined. The receptor's source is a woman in her 50s with acute myeloid leukemia. Some clones in this sample may be carry-over from other donors' samples. The sequences come from peripheral blood mononuclear cells, collected before stem cell transplant. This chain's CDR3 is CASSPPMLYEQYF. The CDR3 nucleotides are TGTGCCAGCAGCCCGCCTATGCTCTACGAGCAGTACTTC.